Listed below are T cell receptor beta chains from one sample, sequenced in a study of OX40 agonist ivuxolimab in advanced cancers. The data were produced by immunoSEQ multiplex PCR, yet TCRdb's version contains in-frame clones alone and is incomplete. This table has approximately 44,000 clones, roughly nine tenths appearing once. The specimen comprised CD4+ or CD8+ T cells sorted from blood, sampled in a trial of the OX40 agonist ivuxolimab. Receptors were obtained from an adult with an advanced solid tumor such as melanoma, head and neck, liver or kidney cancer. Each CDR3 is given with its conserved first and last residue. Fields, in order: clone size, J gene, V gene, D gene, CDR3 DNA, CDR3 protein. The D gene is left open where the match is weak. Part of the rows lack a size; the others show once, few, many or a class for expanded clones.

size: NA; J: TRBJ2-1; V: TRBV6-1; D: TRBD2; DNA: TGTGCCAGCAGGAGAAGCGGGAGTATGTACAATGAGCAGTTCTTC; CDR3: CASRRSGSMYNEQFF
size: NA; J: TRBJ2-7; V: TRBV7-2; D: NA; DNA: TGTGCCAGCAGCTTAACTTGGACAGTCGACTACGAGCAGTACTTC; CDR3: CASSLTWTVDYEQYF
size: NA; J: TRBJ2-5; V: TRBV5-1; D: TRBD2; DNA: TGCGCCAGCAGCCGTTTACCCGGGACTAGCTCCGGAGAGACCCAGTACTTC; CDR3: CASSRLPGTSSGETQYF
size: NA; J: TRBJ2-7; V: TRBV4-3; D: TRBD1; DNA: TGCGCCAGCAGCCAAGATGCCCCGGGACAGGGTTTCTACGAGCAGTACTTC; CDR3: CASSQDAPGQGFYEQYF
size: NA; J: TRBJ2-2; V: TRBV7-9; D: NA; DNA: TGTGCCAGCCAAAAAGCAGGGAGGAACACCGGGGAGCTGTTTTTT; CDR3: CASQKAGRNTGELFF
size: NA; J: TRBJ1-6; V: TRBV5-8; D: NA; DNA: TGTGCCAGCAGCATTGGCGGTTCACCCCTCCACTTT; CDR3: CASSIGGSPLHF
size: NA; J: TRBJ2-7; V: TRBV19; D: NA; DNA: TGTGCCAGTAGTCTCGGGATTAACTACGAGCAGTACTTC; CDR3: CASSLGINYEQYF
size: NA; J: TRBJ1-3; V: TRBV9; D: NA; DNA: TGTGCCAGCAGCCCACGAAGGGGACGAAACTCTGGAAACACCATATATTTT; CDR3: CASSPRRGRNSGNTIYF
size: NA; J: TRBJ2-3; V: TRBV18; D: NA; DNA: TGTGCCAGCTCACTCGAACCCCCCCTCCGTATCAGGGGCACAGATACGCAGTATTTT; CDR3: CASSLEPPLRIRGTDTQYF
size: NA; J: TRBJ2-1; V: TRBV4-1; D: NA; DNA: TGCGCCAGCAGCCAAGAGAGGCCTATTATGAACAATGAGCAGTTCTTC; CDR3: CASSQERPIMNNEQFF
size: NA; J: TRBJ2-4; V: TRBV5-6; D: TRBD1; DNA: TGTGCCAGCAGCTTGGCAGACAGGGCTTACGACATTCAGTACTTC; CDR3: CASSLADRAYDIQYF
size: NA; J: TRBJ2-1; V: TRBV4-1; D: NA; DNA: TGCGCCAGCAGCCAGGCCCGGACACCCTCCTACAATGAGCAGTTCTTC; CDR3: CASSQARTPSYNEQFF
size: NA; J: TRBJ2-1; V: TRBV5-6; D: NA; DNA: TGTGCCAGCAGCTTACCCATCCGGACCTCCTACAATGAGCAGTTCTTC; CDR3: CASSLPIRTSYNEQFF
size: NA; J: TRBJ2-7; V: TRBV11-2; D: NA; DNA: TGTGCCAGCAGCTTAACTAGGGACACCCACTACGAGCAGTACTTC; CDR3: CASSLTRDTHYEQYF
size: NA; J: TRBJ2-5; V: TRBV30; D: NA; DNA: TGTGCCTGGAGGGGAGGTGGGGTCCAAGAGACCCAGTACTTC; CDR3: CAWRGGGVQETQYF
size: few; J: TRBJ1-3; V: TRBV4-3; D: NA; DNA: TGCGCCAGCAGCCAAAATGTAGGGGAGAATGGAAACACCATATATTTT; CDR3: CASSQNVGENGNTIYF
size: NA; J: TRBJ2-7; V: TRBV7-2; D: TRBD2; DNA: TGTGCCAGCAGCCGCCTAGCGGGAGAGTTGTACGAGCAGTACTTC; CDR3: CASSRLAGELYEQYF
size: NA; J: TRBJ2-7; V: TRBV13; D: TRBD2; DNA: TGTGCCAGCAGCTTAAACTTAGCGGGGTTCCACGAGCAGTACTTC; CDR3: CASSLNLAGFHEQYF
size: NA; J: TRBJ2-1; V: TRBV7-6; D: NA; DNA: TGTGCCAGCAGCTTAGCGGGGAGCTCCTACAATGAGCAGTTCTTC; CDR3: CASSLAGSSYNEQFF
size: NA; J: TRBJ1-1; V: TRBV5-1; D: TRBD1; DNA: TGCGCCAGCAGCTTCGGGACAGGGCGGTTCACTGAAGCTTTCTTT; CDR3: CASSFGTGRFTEAFF
size: NA; J: TRBJ2-1; V: TRBV9; D: TRBD2; DNA: TGTGCCAGCAGCCTGGAGGGAGCGGGAGAGATCGATGAGCAGTTCTTC; CDR3: CASSLEGAGEIDEQFF
size: NA; J: TRBJ2-3; V: TRBV14; D: NA; DNA: TGTGCCAGCAGCCAAGAAGTGGGGGATACGCAGTATTTT; CDR3: CASSQEVGDTQYF
size: NA; J: TRBJ2-2; V: TRBV7-2; D: TRBD1; DNA: TGTGCCAGCAGAAACAGGGGCACCGGGGAGCTGTTTTTT; CDR3: CASRNRGTGELFF
size: NA; J: TRBJ2-7; V: TRBV19; D: TRBD1; DNA: TGTGCCAGTAGTATTACTGGGACAGGGGTAGCCGAGCAGTACTTC; CDR3: CASSITGTGVAEQYF
size: NA; J: TRBJ2-7; V: TRBV5-5; D: TRBD2; DNA: TGTGCCAGCAGCTTTGGGACTAGAAATTCCTACGAGCAGTACTTC; CDR3: CASSFGTRNSYEQYF
size: NA; J: TRBJ2-1; V: TRBV29-1; D: NA; DNA: TGCAGCGTTGAGAGGCCTGACCTCTCCTACAATGAGCAGTTCTTC; CDR3: CSVERPDLSYNEQFF
size: NA; J: TRBJ2-1; V: TRBV27; D: TRBD2; DNA: TGTGCCAGCAGTGAATCCCGGAGGGCTAGCGGGAGAGCTGGTGAGCAGTTCTTC; CDR3: CASSESRRASGRAGEQFF
size: NA; J: TRBJ2-2; V: TRBV27; D: NA; DNA: TGTGCCAGCAGTTTATTCGGTTTGTCGGGAAACACCGGGGAGCTGTTTTTT; CDR3: CASSLFGLSGNTGELFF
size: NA; J: TRBJ1-5; V: TRBV23-1; D: NA; DNA: TGCGCCAGCAGTCTTAGGTGGGGTTGGTATAGCAATCAGCCCCAGCATTTT; CDR3: CASSLRWGWYSNQPQHF
size: NA; J: TRBJ2-3; V: TRBV7-8; D: NA; DNA: TGTGCCAGCAGCTTAGTCGGCAGGGGAGGCACAGATACGCAGTATTTT; CDR3: CASSLVGRGGTDTQYF
size: NA; J: TRBJ2-1; V: TRBV14; D: NA; DNA: TGTGCCAGCAGCCACAGCGGGACACCCTACAATGAGCAGTTCTTC; CDR3: CASSHSGTPYNEQFF
size: NA; J: TRBJ2-1; V: TRBV5-4; D: TRBD2; DNA: TGTGCCAGCAGTTGGGAGCGGGAGGTGTCTTATGAGCAGTTCTTC; CDR3: CASSWEREVSYEQFF
size: NA; J: TRBJ2-7; V: TRBV28; D: NA; DNA: TGTGCCAGCAGTTCGAGGGGAAGCGGGTGGTTCGAGCAGTACTTC; CDR3: CASSSRGSGWFEQYF
size: NA; J: TRBJ2-7; V: TRBV12-5; D: NA; DNA: TGTGCTAGTGGAAATCCACTTGACAGGCTTTCGTGCGAGCAGTACTTC; CDR3: CASGNPLDRLSCEQYF
size: NA; J: TRBJ2-1; V: TRBV19; D: TRBD1; DNA: TGTGCCAGTACCAAGGCCCCGGACAGGGGCCGAAATGAGCAGTTCTTC; CDR3: CASTKAPDRGRNEQFF
size: NA; J: TRBJ2-2; V: TRBV27; D: NA; DNA: TGTGCCAGCAGTTTCGGCGGCATCGGCGGGGAGCTGTTTTTT; CDR3: CASSFGGIGGELFF
size: NA; J: TRBJ2-7; V: TRBV28; D: NA; DNA: TGTGCCAGCAGTTTCAGGGTGGCTAGGGACGAGCAGTACTTC; CDR3: CASSFRVARDEQYF
size: NA; J: TRBJ1-5; V: TRBV28; D: NA; DNA: TGTGCCAGCAGCCATAGACGTACGGGGCCCCAGCATTTT; CDR3: CASSHRRTGPQHF
size: NA; J: TRBJ2-5; V: TRBV2; D: NA; DNA: TGTGCCAGCAGTCCTTGGGCCTCACCCCAAGAGACCCAGTACTTC; CDR3: CASSPWASPQETQYF
size: once; J: TRBJ2-5; V: TRBV27; D: NA; DNA: TGTGCCAGCAGTCCAGAGTACCAAGAGACCCAGTACTTC; CDR3: CASSPEYQETQYF
size: once; J: TRBJ2-1; V: TRBV19; D: NA; DNA: TGTGCCAGTAGTGCATTGGGGAGGTTGGGCAATGAGCAGTTCTTC; CDR3: CASSALGRLGNEQFF
size: NA; J: TRBJ2-7; V: TRBV27; D: TRBD2; DNA: TGTGCCAGCCGCGGACTAGGTTCCTACGAGCAGTACTTC; CDR3: CASRGLGSYEQYF
size: NA; J: TRBJ1-4; V: TRBV13; D: TRBD1; DNA: TGTGCCAGCAGCCTGCGACAGGGAACTAATGAAAAACTGTTTTTT; CDR3: CASSLRQGTNEKLFF
size: NA; J: TRBJ2-7; V: TRBV28; D: NA; DNA: TGTGCCAGCAAGATGGGGTTCGGATACGAGCAGTACTTC; CDR3: CASKMGFGYEQYF
size: NA; J: TRBJ2-7; V: TRBV13; D: TRBD1; DNA: TGTGCCAGCAGCTTGGCCGGGACAGGCTCGACCTACGAGCAGTACTTC; CDR3: CASSLAGTGSTYEQYF